This T cell receptor (beta chain) was recovered during a study of blood T cells in healthy people across ages. The authors ran a second PCR of roughly 6 to 11 cycles using a sample-barcoded 5' primer and a J-beta primer mix. TCRdb redid the calling of the 5' RACE reads with MiXCR, one entry per CDR3 protein. This table holds hundreds of thousands of distinct CDR3 sequences, 25% found once. Trimming removed 5 bases at V and 0 bases at J, with 16 bases between. CDR1 and CDR2 (germline): SGHVS, FQNEAQ. The CDR3 runs to 16 residues. The sample was also linked to a second study, of T cells of mothers and their children.

Sequencing was performed on blood. The V gene is TRBV7-8, the J gene TRBJ1-1; D remains unclear. This TCR was recovered from a boy aged 10-17 years in good health. CDR3 in amino acids: CASSLPYQAMNTEAFF. The DNA for the CDR3 is TGTGCCAGCAGCCTACCCTACCAGGCCATGAACACTGAAGCTTTCTTT.